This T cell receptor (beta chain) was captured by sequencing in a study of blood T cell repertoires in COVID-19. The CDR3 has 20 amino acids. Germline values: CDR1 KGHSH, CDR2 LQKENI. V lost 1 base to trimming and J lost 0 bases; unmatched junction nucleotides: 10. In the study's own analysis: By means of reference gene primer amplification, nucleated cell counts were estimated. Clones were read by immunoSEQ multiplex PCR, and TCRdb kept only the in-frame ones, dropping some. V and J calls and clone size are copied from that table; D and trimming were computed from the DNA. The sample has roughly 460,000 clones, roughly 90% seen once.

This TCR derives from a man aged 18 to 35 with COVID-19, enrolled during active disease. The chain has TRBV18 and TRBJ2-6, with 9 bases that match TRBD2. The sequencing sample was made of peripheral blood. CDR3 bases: TGTGCCAGCTCACCACGGCCAGCGACTAGCGGATACTCTGGGGCCAACGTCCTGACTTTC. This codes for CASSPRPATSGYSGANVLTF.